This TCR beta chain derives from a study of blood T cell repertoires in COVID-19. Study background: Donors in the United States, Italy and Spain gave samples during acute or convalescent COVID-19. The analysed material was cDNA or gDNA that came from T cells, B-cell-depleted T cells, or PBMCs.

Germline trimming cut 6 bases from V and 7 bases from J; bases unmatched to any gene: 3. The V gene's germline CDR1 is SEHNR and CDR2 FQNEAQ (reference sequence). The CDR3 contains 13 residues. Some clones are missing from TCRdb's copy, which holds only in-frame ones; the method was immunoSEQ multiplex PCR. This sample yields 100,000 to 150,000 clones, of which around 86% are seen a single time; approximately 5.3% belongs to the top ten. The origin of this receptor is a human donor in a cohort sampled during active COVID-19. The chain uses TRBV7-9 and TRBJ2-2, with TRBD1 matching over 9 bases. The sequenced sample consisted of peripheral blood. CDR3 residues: CASSRQGGGELFF. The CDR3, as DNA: TGTGCCAGCAGTCGACAGGGGGGCGGGGAGCTGTTTTTT.